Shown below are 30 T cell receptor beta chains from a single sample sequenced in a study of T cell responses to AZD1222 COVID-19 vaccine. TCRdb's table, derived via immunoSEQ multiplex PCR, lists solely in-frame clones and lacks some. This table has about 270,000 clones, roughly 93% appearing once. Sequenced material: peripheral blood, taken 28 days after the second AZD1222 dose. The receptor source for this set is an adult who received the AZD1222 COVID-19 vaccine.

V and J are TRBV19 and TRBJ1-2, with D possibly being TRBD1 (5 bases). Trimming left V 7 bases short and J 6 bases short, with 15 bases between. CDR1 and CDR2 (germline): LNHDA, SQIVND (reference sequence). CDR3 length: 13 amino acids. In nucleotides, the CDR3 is TGTGCCAGTACTCCCGGGGGGACTGATGGCTACACCTTC. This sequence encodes CASTPGGTDGYTF.

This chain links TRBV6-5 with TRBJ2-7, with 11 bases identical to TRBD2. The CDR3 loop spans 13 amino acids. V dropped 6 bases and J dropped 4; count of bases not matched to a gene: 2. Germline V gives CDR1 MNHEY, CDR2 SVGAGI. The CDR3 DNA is TGTGCCAGCAGGATAGCGGGAGGGTACGAGCAGTACTTC. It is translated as CASRIAGGYEQYF.

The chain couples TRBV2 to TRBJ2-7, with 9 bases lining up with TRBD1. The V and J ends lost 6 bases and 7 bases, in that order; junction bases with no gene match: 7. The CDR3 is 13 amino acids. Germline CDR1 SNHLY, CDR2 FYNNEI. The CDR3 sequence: CASSADRGWEQYF. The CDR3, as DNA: TGTGCCAGCAGCGCGGACAGGGGTTGGGAGCAGTACTTC.

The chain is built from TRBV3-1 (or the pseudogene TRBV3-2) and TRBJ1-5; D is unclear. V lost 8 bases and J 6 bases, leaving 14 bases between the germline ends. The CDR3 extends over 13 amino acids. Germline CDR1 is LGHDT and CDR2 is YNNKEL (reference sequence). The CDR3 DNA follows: TGTGCCAGCGGCTACACGGGAGGTCAGCCCCAGCATTTT. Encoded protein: CASGYTGGQPQHF.

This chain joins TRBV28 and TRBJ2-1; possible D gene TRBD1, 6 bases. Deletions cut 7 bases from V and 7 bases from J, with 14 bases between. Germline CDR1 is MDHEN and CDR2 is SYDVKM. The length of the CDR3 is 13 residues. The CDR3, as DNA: TGTGCCAGCAAGTACAGGGTTGCGAATGAGCAGTTCTTC. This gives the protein CASKYRVANEQFF.

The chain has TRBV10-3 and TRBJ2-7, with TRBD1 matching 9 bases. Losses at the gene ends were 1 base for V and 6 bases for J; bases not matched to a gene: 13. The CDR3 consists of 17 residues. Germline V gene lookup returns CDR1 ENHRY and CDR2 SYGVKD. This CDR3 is CAISEYPDRGGTSEQYF. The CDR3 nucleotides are TGTGCCATCAGTGAGTACCCGGACAGGGGAGGAACCAGCGAGCAGTACTTC.

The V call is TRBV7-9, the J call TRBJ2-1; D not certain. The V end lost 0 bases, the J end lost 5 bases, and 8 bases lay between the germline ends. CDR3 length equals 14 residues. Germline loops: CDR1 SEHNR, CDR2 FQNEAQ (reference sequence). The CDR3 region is CASSLAQRNNEQFF. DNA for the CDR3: TGTGCCAGCAGCTTAGCACAAAGGAACAATGAGCAGTTCTTC.

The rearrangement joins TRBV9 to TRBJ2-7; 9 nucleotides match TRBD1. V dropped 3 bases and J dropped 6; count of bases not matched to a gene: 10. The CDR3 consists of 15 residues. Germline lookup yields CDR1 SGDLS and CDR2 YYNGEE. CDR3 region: CASSARRQGDSEQYF. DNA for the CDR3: TGTGCCAGCAGCGCCCGAAGACAGGGGGATTCCGAGCAGTACTTC.

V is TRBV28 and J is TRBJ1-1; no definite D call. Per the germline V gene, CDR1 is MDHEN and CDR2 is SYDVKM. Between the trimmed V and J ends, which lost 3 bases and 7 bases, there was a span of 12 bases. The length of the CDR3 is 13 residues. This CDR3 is CASSLRQIGEAFF. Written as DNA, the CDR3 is TGTGCCAGCAGTTTGAGGCAGATAGGTGAAGCTTTCTTT.

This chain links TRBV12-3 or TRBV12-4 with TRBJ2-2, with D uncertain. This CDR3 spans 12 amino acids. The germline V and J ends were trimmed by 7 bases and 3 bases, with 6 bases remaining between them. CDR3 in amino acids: CASKRYTGELFF. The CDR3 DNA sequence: TGTGCCAGCAAAAGATACACCGGGGAGCTGTTTTTT.

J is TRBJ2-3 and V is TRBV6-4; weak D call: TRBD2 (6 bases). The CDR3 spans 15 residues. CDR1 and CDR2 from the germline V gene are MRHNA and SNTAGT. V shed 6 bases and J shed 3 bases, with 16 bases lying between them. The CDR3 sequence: CASRPRGLGTDTQYF. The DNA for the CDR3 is TGTGCCAGCAGGCCTCGGGGACTGGGAACAGATACGCAGTATTTT.

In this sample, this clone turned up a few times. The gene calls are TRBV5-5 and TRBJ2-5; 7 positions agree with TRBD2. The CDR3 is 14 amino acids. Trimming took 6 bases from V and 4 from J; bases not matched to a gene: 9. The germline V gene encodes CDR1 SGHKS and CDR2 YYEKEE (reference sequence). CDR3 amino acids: CASTQVGGGETQYF. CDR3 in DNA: TGTGCCAGCACCCAGGTGGGGGGGGGAGAGACCCAGTACTTC.

This chain's CDR3 is CASSLRLEPQHF. In DNA, the CDR3 is TGTGCCAGCAGTCTCCGGTTGGAGCCCCAGCATTTT. The chain is built from TRBV28 and TRBJ1-5; no clear D gene. CDR3 length: 12 residues. The V end was cut by 5 bases, the J end by 8 bases, with 10 bases between. Germline values: CDR1 MDHEN, CDR2 SYDVKM. The full variable domain, in which reference TRBV28 and TRBJ1-5 provide the parts outside the CDR3, is DVKVTQSSRYLVKRTGEKVFLECVQDMDHENMFWYRQDPGLGLRLIYFSYDVKMKEKGDIPEGYSVSREKKERFSLILESASTNQTSMYLCASSLRLEPQHFGDGTRLSIL.

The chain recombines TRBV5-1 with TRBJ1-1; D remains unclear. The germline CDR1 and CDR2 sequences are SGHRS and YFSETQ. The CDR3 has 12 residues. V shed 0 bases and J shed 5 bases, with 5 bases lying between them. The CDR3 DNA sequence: TGCGCCAGCAGCTTGGGGAGGACTGAAGCTTTCTTT. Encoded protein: CASSLGRTEAFF. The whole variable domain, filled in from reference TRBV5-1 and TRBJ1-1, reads KAGVTQTPRYLIKTRGQQVTLSCSPISGHRSVSWYQQTPGQGLQFLFEYFSETQRNKGNFPGRFSGRQFSNSRSEMNVSTLELGDSALYLCASSLGRTEAFFGQGTRLTVV.

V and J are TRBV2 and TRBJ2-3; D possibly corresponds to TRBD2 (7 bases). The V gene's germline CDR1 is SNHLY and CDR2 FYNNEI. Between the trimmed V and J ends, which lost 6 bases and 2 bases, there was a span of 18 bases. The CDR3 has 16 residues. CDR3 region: CASRGIAGAPTDTQYF. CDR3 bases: TGTGCCAGCAGGGGCATTGCGGGGGCCCCCACAGATACGCAGTATTTT.

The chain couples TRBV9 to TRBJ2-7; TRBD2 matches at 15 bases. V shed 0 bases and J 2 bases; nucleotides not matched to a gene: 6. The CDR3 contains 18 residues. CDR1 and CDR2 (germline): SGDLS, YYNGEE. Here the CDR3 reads CASSVGTSGRANAYEQYF. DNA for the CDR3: TGTGCCAGCAGCGTAGGGACTAGCGGGAGGGCCAACGCCTACGAGCAGTACTTC.

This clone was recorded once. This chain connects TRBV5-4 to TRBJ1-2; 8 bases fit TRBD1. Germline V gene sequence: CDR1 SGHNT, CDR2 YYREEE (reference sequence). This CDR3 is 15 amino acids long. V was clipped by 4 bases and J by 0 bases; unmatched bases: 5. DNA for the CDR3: TGTGCCAGCAGCCCTACAGGGGGTACTAACTATGGCTACACCTTC. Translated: CASSPTGGTNYGYTF.

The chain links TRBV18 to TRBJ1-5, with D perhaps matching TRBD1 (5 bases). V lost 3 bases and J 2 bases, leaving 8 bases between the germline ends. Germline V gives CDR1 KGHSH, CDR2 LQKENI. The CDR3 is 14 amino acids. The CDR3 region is CASSPGGGNQPQHF. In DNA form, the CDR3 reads TGTGCCAGCTCACCCGGGGGTGGCAATCAGCCCCAGCATTTT.

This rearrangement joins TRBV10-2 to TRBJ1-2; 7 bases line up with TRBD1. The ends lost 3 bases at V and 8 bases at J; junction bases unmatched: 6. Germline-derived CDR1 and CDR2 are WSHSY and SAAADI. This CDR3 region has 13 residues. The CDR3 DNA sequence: TGCGCCAGCAGTGATATACAGGGGTCCGGCTACACCTTC. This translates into CASSDIQGSGYTF.

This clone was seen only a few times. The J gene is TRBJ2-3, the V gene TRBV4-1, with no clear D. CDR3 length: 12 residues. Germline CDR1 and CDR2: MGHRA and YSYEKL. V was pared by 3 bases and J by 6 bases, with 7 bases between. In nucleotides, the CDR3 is TGCGCCAGCAGCCACATTCACGATACGCAGTATTTT. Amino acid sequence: CASSHIHDTQYF.

The CDR3 DNA follows: TGTGCCAGCAGGGAGGGGAGAAACACCATATATTTT. Amino acid sequence: CASREGRNTIYF. J is TRBJ1-3 and V is TRBV28, with D possibly matching TRBD1 (5 bases). Trimming took off 6 bases at V and 5 bases at J, with 8 bases between the two ends. The germline CDR1 and CDR2 sequences are MDHEN and SYDVKM. The CDR3 length is 12 residues.

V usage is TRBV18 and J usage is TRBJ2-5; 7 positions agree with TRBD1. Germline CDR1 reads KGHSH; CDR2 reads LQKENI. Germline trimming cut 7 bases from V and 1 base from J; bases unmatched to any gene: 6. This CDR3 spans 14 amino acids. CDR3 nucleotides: TGTGCCAGCTGCCGGGACAGAGTCCAAGAGACCCAGTACTTC. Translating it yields CASCRDRVQETQYF.

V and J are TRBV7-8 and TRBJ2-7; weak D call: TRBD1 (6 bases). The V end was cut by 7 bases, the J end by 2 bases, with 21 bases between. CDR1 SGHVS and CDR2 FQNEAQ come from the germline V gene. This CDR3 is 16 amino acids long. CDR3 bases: TGTGCCAGCACCCGGAAGGCGGGTCCAGGGGCCTACGAGCAGTACTTC. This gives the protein CASTRKAGPGAYEQYF.

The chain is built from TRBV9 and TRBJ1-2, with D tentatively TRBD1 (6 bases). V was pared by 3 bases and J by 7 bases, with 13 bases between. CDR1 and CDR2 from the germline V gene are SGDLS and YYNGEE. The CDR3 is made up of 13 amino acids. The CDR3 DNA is TGTGCCAGCAGCGCGACAGGAGGGGGTGGCTACACCTTC. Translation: CASSATGGGGYTF.

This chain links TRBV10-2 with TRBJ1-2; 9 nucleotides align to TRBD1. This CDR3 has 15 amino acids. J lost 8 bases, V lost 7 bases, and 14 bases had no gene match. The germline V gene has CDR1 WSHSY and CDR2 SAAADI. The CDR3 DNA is TGCGCCAGCATCGGGACAGGGACAGCCCGAGGAGGCTACACCTTC. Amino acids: CASIGTGTARGGYTF.

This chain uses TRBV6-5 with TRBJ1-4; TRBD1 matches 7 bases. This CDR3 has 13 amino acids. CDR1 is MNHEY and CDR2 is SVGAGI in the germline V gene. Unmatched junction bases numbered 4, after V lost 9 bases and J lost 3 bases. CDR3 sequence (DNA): TGTGCCAGTCACGGGACAGCTAATGAAAAACTGTTTTTT. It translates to CASHGTANEKLFF.

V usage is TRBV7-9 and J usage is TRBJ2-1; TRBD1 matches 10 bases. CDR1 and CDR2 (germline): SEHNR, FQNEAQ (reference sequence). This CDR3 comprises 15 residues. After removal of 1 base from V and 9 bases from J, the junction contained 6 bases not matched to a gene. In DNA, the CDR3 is TGTGCCAGCAGCTTAGAGACAGGGGGCTGGTTTGAGCAGTTCTTC. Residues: CASSLETGGWFEQFF.

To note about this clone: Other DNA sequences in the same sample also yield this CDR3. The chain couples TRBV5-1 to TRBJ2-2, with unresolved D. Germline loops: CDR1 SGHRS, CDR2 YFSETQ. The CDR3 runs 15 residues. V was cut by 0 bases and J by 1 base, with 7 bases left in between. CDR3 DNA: TGCGCCAGCAGCTTGGGAGGCAGGAACACCGGGGAGCTGTTTTTT. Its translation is CASSLGGRNTGELFF.

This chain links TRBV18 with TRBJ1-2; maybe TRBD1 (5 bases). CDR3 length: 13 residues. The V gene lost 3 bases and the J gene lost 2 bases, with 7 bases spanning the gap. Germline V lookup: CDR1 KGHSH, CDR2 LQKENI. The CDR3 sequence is CASSPRQNYGYTF. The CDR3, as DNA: TGTGCCAGCTCACCTAGACAGAACTATGGCTACACCTTC.

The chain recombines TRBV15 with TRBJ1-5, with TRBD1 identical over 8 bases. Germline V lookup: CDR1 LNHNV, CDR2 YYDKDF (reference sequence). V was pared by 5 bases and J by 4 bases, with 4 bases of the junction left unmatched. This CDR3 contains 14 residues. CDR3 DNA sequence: TGTGCCACCAGCCTGGGACAGGCAAATCAGCCCCAGCATTTT. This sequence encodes CATSLGQANQPQHF.